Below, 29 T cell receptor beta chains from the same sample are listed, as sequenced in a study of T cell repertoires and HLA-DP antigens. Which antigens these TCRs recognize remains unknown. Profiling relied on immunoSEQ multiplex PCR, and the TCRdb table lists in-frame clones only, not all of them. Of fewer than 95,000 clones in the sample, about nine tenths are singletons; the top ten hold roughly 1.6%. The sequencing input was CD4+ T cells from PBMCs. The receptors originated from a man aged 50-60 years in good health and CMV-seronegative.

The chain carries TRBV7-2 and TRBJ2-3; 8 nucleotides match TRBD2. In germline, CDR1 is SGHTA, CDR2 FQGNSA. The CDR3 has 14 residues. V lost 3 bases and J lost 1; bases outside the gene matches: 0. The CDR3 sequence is CASSFGGGTDTQYF. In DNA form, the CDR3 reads TGTGCCAGCAGCTTCGGGGGGGGCACAGATACGCAGTATTTT. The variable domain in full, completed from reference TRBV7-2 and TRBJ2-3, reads GAGVSQSPSNKVTEKGKDVELRCDPISGHTALYWYRQSLGQGLEFLIYFQGNSAPDKSGLPSDRFSAERTGGSVSTLTIQRTQQEDSAVYLCASSFGGGTDTQYFGPGTRLTVL.

The CDR3 DNA reads as TGTGCCAGCATTCCTTCTAGCGGGAGTATCTACGAGCAGTACTTC. Translation: CASIPSSGSIYEQYF. The chain couples TRBV28 to TRBJ2-7; TRBD2 matches at 10 bases. Germline-derived CDR1 and CDR2 are MDHEN and SYDVKM. V gave up 7 bases and J gave up 3 bases; unmatched junction bases: 9. The CDR3 covers 15 residues.

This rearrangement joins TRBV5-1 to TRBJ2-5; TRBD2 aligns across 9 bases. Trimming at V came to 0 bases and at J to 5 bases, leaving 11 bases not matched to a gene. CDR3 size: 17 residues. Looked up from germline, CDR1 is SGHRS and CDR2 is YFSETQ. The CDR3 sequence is CASSLARAGGPSETQYF. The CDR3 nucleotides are TGCGCCAGCAGCTTGGCAAGGGCGGGAGGGCCCTCGGAGACCCAGTACTTC.

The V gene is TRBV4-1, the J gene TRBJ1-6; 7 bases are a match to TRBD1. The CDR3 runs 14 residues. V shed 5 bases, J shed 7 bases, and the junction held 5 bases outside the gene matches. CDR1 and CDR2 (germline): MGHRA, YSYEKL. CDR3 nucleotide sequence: TGCGCCAGCAGCTCCGGGACAGTCAATTCACCCCTCCACTTT. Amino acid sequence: CASSSGTVNSPLHF.

CDR3 region: CASSLLGVGYGYTF. CDR3 coding DNA: TGTGCCAGCAGTTTATTAGGGGTTGGGTATGGCTACACCTTC. The chain has TRBV27 and TRBJ1-2; D is perhaps TRBD1 (5 bases). This CDR3 spans 14 amino acids. V lost 1 base, J lost 5 bases, and 11 bases lay in between. The germline V gene has CDR1 MNHEY and CDR2 SMNVEV (reference sequence).

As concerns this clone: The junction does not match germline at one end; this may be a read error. The CDR3 sequence: CASSEDRFLDEQFF. DNA for the CDR3: TGCGCCAGCAGCGAAGACAGGTTTTTAGATGAGCAGTTCTTC. The V call is TRBV4-1, the J call TRBJ2-1; D is possibly TRBD1 (6 bases). The germline V gene has CDR1 MGHRA and CDR2 YSYEKL. CDR3 length equals 14 residues.

In nucleotides, the CDR3 is TGCGCCAGCAGTGATAGCTATGAGAGCACAGATACGCAGTATTTT. Amino acid sequence: CASSDSYESTDTQYF. The rearrangement joins TRBV10-1 to TRBJ2-3, with no clear D. The CDR3 has 15 amino acids. Trimming took off 3 bases at V and 0 bases at J, with 10 bases between the two ends. Per germline, CDR1 WNHNN and CDR2 SYGVQD (reference sequence).

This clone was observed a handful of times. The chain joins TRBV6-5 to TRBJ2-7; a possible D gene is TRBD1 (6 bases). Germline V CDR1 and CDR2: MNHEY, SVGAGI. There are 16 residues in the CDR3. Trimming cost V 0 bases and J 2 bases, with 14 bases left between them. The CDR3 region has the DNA TGTGCCAGCAGTTACTCGATTGTACAGGGAACCTACGAGCAGTACTTC. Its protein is CASSYSIVQGTYEQYF.

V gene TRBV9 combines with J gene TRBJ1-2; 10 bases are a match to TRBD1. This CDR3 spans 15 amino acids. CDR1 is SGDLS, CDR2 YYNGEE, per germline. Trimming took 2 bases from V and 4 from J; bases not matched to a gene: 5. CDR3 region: CASSVGQGGGYGYTF. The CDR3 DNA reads TGTGCCAGCAGCGTTGGACAGGGGGGAGGCTATGGCTACACCTTC.

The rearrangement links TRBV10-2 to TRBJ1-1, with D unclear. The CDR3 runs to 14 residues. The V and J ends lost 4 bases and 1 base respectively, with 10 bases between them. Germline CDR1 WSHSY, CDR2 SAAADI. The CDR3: CASSVEPSNTEAFF. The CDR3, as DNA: TGCGCCAGCAGTGTAGAGCCCTCGAACACTGAAGCTTTCTTT.

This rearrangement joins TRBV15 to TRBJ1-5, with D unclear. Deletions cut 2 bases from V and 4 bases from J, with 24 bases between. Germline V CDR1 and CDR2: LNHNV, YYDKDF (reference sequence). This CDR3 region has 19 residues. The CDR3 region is CATSRLAQQTGSTNQPQHF. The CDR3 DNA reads TGTGCCACCAGCAGACTCGCCCAACAGACCGGGTCCACAAATCAGCCCCAGCATTTT.

The CDR3 loop reads CASRDRAGGEQYF. The DNA for the CDR3 is TGTGCCAGCAGGGACAGGGCGGGGGGGGAGCAGTACTTC. The chain uses TRBV6-5 and TRBJ2-7; D is perhaps TRBD2 (9 bases). The CDR3 is 13 residues long. The germline gives CDR1 MNHEY, CDR2 SVGAGI. V lost 6 bases, J lost 7 bases, and 16 bases lay in between.

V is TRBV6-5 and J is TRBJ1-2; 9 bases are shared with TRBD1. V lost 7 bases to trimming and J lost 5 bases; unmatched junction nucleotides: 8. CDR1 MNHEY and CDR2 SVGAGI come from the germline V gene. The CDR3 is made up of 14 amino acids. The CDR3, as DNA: TGTGCCAGCAACTCTGCCGGGACAGGGTATGGCTACACCTTC. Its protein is CASNSAGTGYGYTF.

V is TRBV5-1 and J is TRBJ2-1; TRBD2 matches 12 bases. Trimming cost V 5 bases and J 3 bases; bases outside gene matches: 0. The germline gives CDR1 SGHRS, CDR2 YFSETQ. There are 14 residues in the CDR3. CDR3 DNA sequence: TGCGCCAGCAGACTAGCGGGGGGCTACAATGAGCAGTTCTTC. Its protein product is CASRLAGGYNEQFF. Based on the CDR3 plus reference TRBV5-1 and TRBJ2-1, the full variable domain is KAGVTQTPRYLIKTRGQQVTLSCSPISGHRSVSWYQQTPGQGLQFLFEYFSETQRNKGNFPGRFSGRQFSNSRSEMNVSTLELGDSALYLCASRLAGGYNEQFFGPGTRLTVL.

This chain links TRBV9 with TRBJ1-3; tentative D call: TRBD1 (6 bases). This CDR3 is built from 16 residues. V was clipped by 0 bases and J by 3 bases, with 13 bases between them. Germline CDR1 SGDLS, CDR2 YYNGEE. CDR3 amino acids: CASSVALGADGNTIYF. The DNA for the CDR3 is TGTGCCAGCAGCGTAGCTTTGGGGGCAGATGGAAACACCATATATTTT.

CDR3 protein: CASSQEWLNTEAFF. DNA for the CDR3: TGCGCCAGCAGCCAAGAGTGGCTGAACACTGAAGCTTTCTTT. The V and J genes are TRBV4-1 and TRBJ1-1; D unclear. V was cut by 0 bases and J by 0 bases, with 5 bases left in between. The CDR3 totals 14 residues. CDR1 and CDR2 (germline): MGHRA, YSYEKL.

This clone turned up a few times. In DNA form, the CDR3 reads TGCGCCAGCACCCAACATGGGAAACTACCCTACGAGCAGTACTTC. Translating it yields CASTQHGKLPYEQYF. The chain links TRBV23-1 to TRBJ2-7; D unresolved. TRBV23-1 is an open reading frame, and its role is uncertain. Trimming stripped 7 bases from V and 2 bases from J, with 18 bases between. The CDR3 spans 15 residues.

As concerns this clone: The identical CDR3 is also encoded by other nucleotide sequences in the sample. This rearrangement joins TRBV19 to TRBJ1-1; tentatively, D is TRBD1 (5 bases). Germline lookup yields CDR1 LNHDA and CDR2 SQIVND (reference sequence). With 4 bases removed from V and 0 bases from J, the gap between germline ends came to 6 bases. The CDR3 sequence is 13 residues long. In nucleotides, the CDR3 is TGTGCCAGTAGTACAGGGATGAACACTGAAGCTTTCTTT. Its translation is CASSTGMNTEAFF. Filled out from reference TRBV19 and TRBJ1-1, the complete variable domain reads DGGITQSPKYLFRKEGQNVTLSCEQNLNHDAMYWYRQDPGQGLRLIYYSQIVNDFQKGDIAEGYSVSREKKESFPLTVTSAQKNPTAFYLCASSTGMNTEAFFGQGTRLTVV.

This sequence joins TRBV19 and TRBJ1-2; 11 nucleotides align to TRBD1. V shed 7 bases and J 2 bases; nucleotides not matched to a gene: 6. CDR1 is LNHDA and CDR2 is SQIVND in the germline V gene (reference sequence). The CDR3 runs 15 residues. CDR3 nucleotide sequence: TGTGCCAGTATCAAGTGGACAGGGGGCAACTATGGCTACACCTTC. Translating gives CASIKWTGGNYGYTF.

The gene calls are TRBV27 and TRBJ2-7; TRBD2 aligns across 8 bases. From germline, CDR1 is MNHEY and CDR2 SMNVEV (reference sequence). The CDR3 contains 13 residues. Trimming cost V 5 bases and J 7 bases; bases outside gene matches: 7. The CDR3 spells CASSPRPGGEQYF. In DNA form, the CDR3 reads TGTGCCAGCAGTCCCAGACCGGGGGGGGAGCAGTACTTC.

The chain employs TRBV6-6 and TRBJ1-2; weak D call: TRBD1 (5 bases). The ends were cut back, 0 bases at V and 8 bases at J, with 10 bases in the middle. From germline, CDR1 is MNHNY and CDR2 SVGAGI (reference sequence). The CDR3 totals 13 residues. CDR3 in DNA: TGTGCCAGCAGTTACTCAGGGGAGGCGGGCTACACCTTC. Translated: CASSYSGEAGYTF.

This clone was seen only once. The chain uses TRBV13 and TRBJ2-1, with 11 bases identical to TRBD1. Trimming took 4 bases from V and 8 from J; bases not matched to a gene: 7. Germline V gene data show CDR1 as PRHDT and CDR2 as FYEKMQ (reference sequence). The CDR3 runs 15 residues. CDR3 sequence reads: CASSSGTGGPHEQFF. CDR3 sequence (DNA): TGTGCCAGCAGCTCCGGGACAGGGGGACCCCATGAGCAGTTCTTC.

The CDR3 sequence: CASSERGAGETQYF. The DNA of the CDR3 is TGTGCCAGCAGTGAACGGGGGGCGGGGGAGACCCAGTACTTC. The chain joins TRBV6-1 to TRBJ2-5; possible D gene TRBD2, 7 bases. Per the germline V gene, CDR1 is MNHNS and CDR2 is SASEGT. The CDR3 runs 14 residues. V lost 2 bases, J lost 5 bases, and 12 bases lay in between.

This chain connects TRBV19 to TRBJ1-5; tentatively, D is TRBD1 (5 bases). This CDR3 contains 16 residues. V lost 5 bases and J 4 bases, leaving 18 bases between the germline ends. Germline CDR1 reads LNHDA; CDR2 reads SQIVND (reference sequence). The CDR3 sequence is CASSGSRGGTNQPQHF. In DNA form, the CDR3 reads TGTGCCAGTAGTGGGTCCCGGGGGGGGACTAATCAGCCCCAGCATTTT.

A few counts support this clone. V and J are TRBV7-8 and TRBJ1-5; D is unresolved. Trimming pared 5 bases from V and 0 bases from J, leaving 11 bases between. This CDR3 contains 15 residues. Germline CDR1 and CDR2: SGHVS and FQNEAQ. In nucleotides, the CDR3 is TGTGCCAGCAGCCCAGACATACTTAGCAATCAGCCCCAGCATTTT. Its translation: CASSPDILSNQPQHF.

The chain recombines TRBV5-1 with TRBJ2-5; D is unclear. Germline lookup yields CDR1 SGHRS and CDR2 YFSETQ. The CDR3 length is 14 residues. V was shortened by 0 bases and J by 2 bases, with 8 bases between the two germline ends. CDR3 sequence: CASSLVPRQETQYF. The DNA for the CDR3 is TGCGCCAGCAGCTTGGTCCCGAGACAAGAGACCCAGTACTTC. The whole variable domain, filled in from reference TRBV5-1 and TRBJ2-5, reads KAGVTQTPRYLIKTRGQQVTLSCSPISGHRSVSWYQQTPGQGLQFLFEYFSETQRNKGNFPGRFSGRQFSNSRSEMNVSTLELGDSALYLCASSLVPRQETQYFGPGTRLLVL.

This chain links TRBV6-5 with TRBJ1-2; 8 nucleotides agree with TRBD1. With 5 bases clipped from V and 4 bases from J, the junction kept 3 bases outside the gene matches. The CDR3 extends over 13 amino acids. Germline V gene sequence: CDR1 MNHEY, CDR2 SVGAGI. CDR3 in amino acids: CASSEDRGYGYTF. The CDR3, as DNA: TGTGCCAGCAGTGAAGACAGGGGCTATGGCTACACCTTC.

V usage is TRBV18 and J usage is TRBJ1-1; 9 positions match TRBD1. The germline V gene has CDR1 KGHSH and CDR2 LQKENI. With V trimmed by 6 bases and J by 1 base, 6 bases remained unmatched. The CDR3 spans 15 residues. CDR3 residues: CASSPTGGGNTEAFF. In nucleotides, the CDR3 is TGTGCCAGCTCGCCGACAGGGGGTGGGAACACTGAAGCTTTCTTT.

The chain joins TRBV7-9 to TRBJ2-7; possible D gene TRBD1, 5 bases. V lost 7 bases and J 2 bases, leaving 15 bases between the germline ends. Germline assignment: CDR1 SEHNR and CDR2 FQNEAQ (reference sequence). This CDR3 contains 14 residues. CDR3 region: CASTQDRPPYEQYF. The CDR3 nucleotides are TGTGCCAGCACTCAAGACAGACCGCCCTACGAGCAGTACTTC.